Given below is one T cell receptor beta chain in context. These data belong to a study of T cells in Graves' hyperthyroidism and ophthalmopathy. Overall study context: Peripheral blood sampling occurred at initial diagnosis, before any treatment.

It was RNA transcripts that yielded the amplified TCR beta CDR3 regions. HTBI primers were employed in a first-round RT-PCR of the TCR CDR3. Each CDR3 protein is one row after TCRdb ran MiXCR on the multiplex PCR reads. The repertoire holds about 700,000 distinct CDR3 sequences, with 14% as singletons. Calling Graves' hyperthyroidism stable meant ophthalmopathy did not progress within 18 months. Sequenced: blood. This TCR derives from a woman younger than 30 with Graves' hyperthyroidism.

DNA for the CDR3: TGTGCCAGCAGTTTCGGATGGGTTGCAGGGGAGAACACCGGGGAGCTGTTTTTT. It specifies CASSFGWVAGENTGELFF. The V gene is TRBV6-7, the J gene TRBJ2-2, with a tentative D call TRBD1 (6 bases). TRBV6-7 carries the ORF label, with uncertain function. The CDR3 contains 18 residues. Trimming removed 4 bases from V and 1 base from J, with 19 bases in between.